The clone carrying this T cell receptor (beta chain) was detected only a few times. The data were obtained in a study of control samples from healthy donors and cancer patients. Measured with immunoSEQ multiplex PCR; TCRdb has only the in-frame clones, and not every one. The data show about 63,000 clones, with roughly 85% seen just once and 4.5% to 6.5% held by the top ten. Germline assignment: CDR1 MNHEY and CDR2 SMNVEV (reference sequence). Losses at the gene ends were 3 bases for V and 3 bases for J; bases not matched to a gene: 15. The CDR3 runs to 19 residues. The source of this sequence is a man aged 40-49 years in good health. The V gene is TRBV27, the J gene TRBJ2-1; TRBD2 matches at 9 bases. The sample was blood. The CDR3 protein is CASSFQAGGLSILYNEQFF. CDR3 bases: TGTGCCAGCAGTTTTCAGGCGGGAGGGCTTTCTATTCTCTACAATGAGCAGTTCTTC.